The TCR beta chain described here comes from a study of blood T cell repertoires in COVID-19. At the level of the study: T cells, B-cell-depleted T cells, or PBMCs supplied cDNA or gDNA.

Generated by immunoSEQ multiplex PCR, the TCRdb table keeps only in-frame clones and is missing some. The table records 270,000 or so clones, 83% of them present only once. Germline CDR1 reads SNHLY; CDR2 reads FYNNEI. The CDR3 extends over 10 amino acids. The sequence came from a woman in her fifties or sixties who had recovered from COVID-19. V is TRBV2 and J is TRBJ1-5, with a tentative D call TRBD1 (5 bases). The material sequenced was peripheral blood. DNA for the CDR3: TGTGGGGGCAGGGCTGAGCCCCAGCATTTT. As protein: CGGRAEPQHF.